The 18 T cell receptor beta chains in this list originate from one sample, sequenced in a study of post-analysis software for immune sequencing data. General study findings and limits: When patients were compared with controls, about 5 TRBV segments were more frequent, TRBV5-6, TRBV5-1 and TRBV20-1 among them.

These receptors are not linked to any known antigen. Presence of unique molecular identifiers characterized the TCR beta cDNA libraries. A single record per CDR3 protein comes from TCRdb applying MiXCR to the PCR reads. There are roughly 540,000 distinct CDR3 sequences in the sample; around a third occur only once, and approximately 6% lies in the top ten. The sequenced material came from blood. The source is a girl aged 2-17 years with multiple sclerosis.

The table lists this clonotype with a few counts. The chain is built from TRBV11-2 and TRBJ2-2; D perhaps matches TRBD1 (7 bases). V was shortened by 3 bases and J by 5 bases, with 13 bases between the two germline ends. The CDR3 is 15 residues long. From germline, CDR1 is SGHAT and CDR2 FQNNGV. The CDR3, as DNA: TGTGCCAGCAGCTTCAGGGGGGCAGGAACCGGGGAGCTGTTTTTT. It yields the protein CASSFRGAGTGELFF.

There are a few counts of this clonotype. This sequence joins TRBV6-6 and TRBJ2-5; no reliable D call. Germline V gene data show CDR1 as MNHNY and CDR2 as SVGAGI (reference sequence). This CDR3 comprises 15 residues. V lost 0 bases to trimming and J lost 3 bases, with 11 bases between them. In DNA, the CDR3 is TGTGCCAGCAGTTACTCGAAGCTAAAGAAAGAGACCCAGTACTTC. Encoded protein: CASSYSKLKKETQYF.

Many counts were recorded for this clonotype. The V and J genes are TRBV5-1 and TRBJ2-3; 8 nucleotides agree with TRBD1. Unmatched junction bases numbered 0, after V lost 0 bases and J lost 6 bases. The CDR3 is 13 residues long. Per germline, CDR1 SGHRS and CDR2 YFSETQ. The CDR3 coding sequence is TGCGCCAGCAGCTTGGCAGGGGGCGATACGCAGTATTTT. Translating it yields CASSLAGGDTQYF.

Turning to this clonotype: One end of the junction is discordant with germline, which a read error may explain. The rearrangement joins TRBV4-1 to TRBJ2-3; 10 bases line up with TRBD2. Looked up from germline, CDR1 is MGHRA and CDR2 is YSYEKL. This CDR3 is 16 amino acids long. The CDR3 DNA reads as TGCGCCAGCAGCCAAGATCTAGCGGGGGAGGCAGATACGCGGTATTTT. This gives the protein CASSQDLAGEADTRYF.

This chain links TRBV6-5 with TRBJ2-7, with unresolved D. CDR1 and CDR2 (germline): MNHEY, SVGAGI. V lost 5 bases, J lost 2 bases, and 7 bases lay in between. The CDR3 sequence is 12 residues long. The DNA of the CDR3 is TGTGCCAGCAGTCGGAATCCCTACGAGCAGTACTTC. This gives the protein CASSRNPYEQYF.

The rearrangement links TRBV14 to TRBJ1-5; D remains unclear. CDR3 length: 17 residues. V was shortened by 0 bases and J by 0 bases, with 12 bases between the two germline ends. Germline CDR1 is SGHDN and CDR2 is FVKESK. This CDR3 is CASSQDPGSYSNQPQHF. CDR3 DNA sequence: TGTGCCAGCAGCCAAGATCCAGGCAGCTATAGCAATCAGCCCCAGCATTTT.

This clonotype was detected only a few times. The J gene is TRBJ1-1, the V gene TRBV20-1; the D is unclear. The CDR3 consists of 16 residues. Germline assignment: CDR1 DFQATT and CDR2 SNEGSKA (reference sequence). With 1 base removed from V and 3 bases from J, the gap between germline ends came to 18 bases. The CDR3 sequence is CSARALERGWDTEAFF. The CDR3 nucleotides read TGCAGTGCTAGAGCTTTAGAGCGGGGATGGGACACTGAAGCTTTCTTT.

This clonotype was counted between two and nine times. V gene TRBV3-1 combines with J gene TRBJ1-6; D may be TRBD1 (6 bases). The germline V and J ends were trimmed by 0 bases and 7 bases, with 13 bases remaining between them. CDR3 length: 16 residues. The V gene's germline CDR1 is LGHDT and CDR2 YNNKEL (reference sequence). CDR3 sequence (DNA): TGTGCCAGCAGCCAAGATTTGGGGGCTTACAATTCACCCCTCCACTTT. Encoded protein: CASSQDLGAYNSPLHF.

V and J are TRBV5-1 and TRBJ2-2; 7 bases are shared with TRBD1. The germline V gene encodes CDR1 SGHRS and CDR2 YFSETQ. The CDR3 length is 14 residues. V trimming: 4 bases; J trimming: 6 bases; junction bases outside the gene matches: 6. The CDR3 reads CASSRDRVAGELFF. In DNA, the CDR3 is TGCGCCAGCAGCCGTGACAGGGTAGCCGGGGAGCTGTTTTTT. Looking up the rest from reference TRBV5-1 and TRBJ2-2 gives the full variable domain: KAGVTQTPRYLIKTRGQQVTLSCSPISGHRSVSWYQQTPGQGLQFLFEYFSETQRNKGNFPGRFSGRQFSNSRSEMNVSTLELGDSALYLCASSRDRVAGELFFGEGSRLTVL.

This chain uses TRBV7-2 with TRBJ2-1; D remains ambiguous. Germline CDR1 is SGHTA and CDR2 is FQGNSA. Trimming pared 0 bases from V and 3 bases from J, leaving 9 bases between. The CDR3 consists of 15 residues. The CDR3 here is CASSLAQMDYNEQFF. As DNA, the CDR3 is TGTGCCAGCAGCTTAGCGCAAATGGACTACAATGAGCAGTTCTTC.

The J gene is TRBJ2-1, the V gene TRBV9; the D gene is possibly TRBD2 (7 bases). This CDR3 region has 17 residues. V dropped 0 bases and J dropped 4 bases, with 17 bases sitting between them. CDR1 is SGDLS, CDR2 YYNGEE, per germline. The CDR3 nucleotides read TGTGCCAGCAGCGTAGAGGGGGGGGGACCCTTATACAATGAGCAGTTCTTC. Its protein is CASSVEGGGPLYNEQFF.

The chain employs TRBV20-1 and TRBJ1-5; TRBD1 is a possible D gene (5 bases). Trimming removed 3 bases from V and 3 bases from J, with 12 bases in between. The CDR3 has 14 residues. Per germline, CDR1 DFQATT and CDR2 SNEGSKA (reference sequence). The CDR3 protein is CSARGPPLNQPQHF. In DNA form, the CDR3 reads TGCAGTGCTAGGGGGCCGCCACTCAATCAGCCCCAGCATTTT.

Comment on this clonotype: One end of the junction varies from germline; a read error may be responsible. The rearrangement links TRBV12-5 to TRBJ2-3; D ambiguous. This CDR3 is built from 12 residues. CDR1 and CDR2 (germline): LGHNT, FRNRAP. Here the CDR3 reads CASGFTTDTRYF. The CDR3 DNA reads TGTGCTAGTGGCTTCACAACAGATACGCGGTATTTT.

This clonotype came up a few times. This chain links TRBV5-1 with TRBJ1-1; D perhaps matches TRBD1 (5 bases). The CDR3 is 15 residues long. Germline V gives CDR1 SGHRS, CDR2 YFSETQ. The V end lost 3 bases, the J end lost 4 bases, and 16 bases lay between the germline ends. CDR3 protein: CASSSQSQGSTEAFF. In DNA, the CDR3 is TGCGCCAGCAGCTCCCAGTCGCAGGGAAGCACTGAAGCTTTCTTT.

The V and J genes are TRBV4-2 and TRBJ2-3; D may be TRBD2 (6 bases). The V end was cut by 5 bases, the J end by 5 bases, with 11 bases between. CDR1 and CDR2 from the germline V gene are LGHNA and YNFKEQ. This CDR3 has 13 residues. The CDR3 DNA follows: TGTGCCAGCAGCGGCCGGCGGGAAGATACGCAGTATTTT. The encoded protein is CASSGRREDTQYF.

The genes are TRBV28 and TRBJ2-1, with 9 bases aligning to TRBD2. CDR3 length: 15 residues. The trim removed 5 bases at V and 9 bases at J, leaving 11 bases unmatched. The V gene's germline CDR1 is MDHEN and CDR2 SYDVKM. The CDR3 loop reads CASSRRGGRNREQFF. Here the CDR3 DNA reads TGTGCCAGCAGTCGGCGGGGGGGCCGAAATCGTGAGCAGTTCTTC.

This chain connects TRBV15 to TRBJ2-3; D gene unclear. The germline V gene has CDR1 LNHNV and CDR2 YYDKDF (reference sequence). Trimming shortened V by 5 bases and J by 2 bases, and 8 bases separated the two germline ends. CDR3 size: 13 residues. CDR3 amino acids: CATSYGPTDTQYF. CDR3 bases: TGTGCCACCAGCTACGGGCCCACAGATACGCAGTATTTT.

V is TRBV4-1 and J is TRBJ2-7; 12 nucleotides match TRBD2. The trim removed 4 bases at V and 7 bases at J, leaving 8 bases unmatched. Germline CDR1 reads MGHRA; CDR2 reads YSYEKL. The CDR3 contains 15 residues. CDR3 sequence (DNA): TGCGCCAGCAGCCGGCTAGCGGGGGGGCCTGTTGAGCAGTACTTC. Translating gives CASSRLAGGPVEQYF.